This TCR beta chain came from a study of blood T cell repertoires in COVID-19. The ends were cut back, 4 bases at V and 3 bases at J, with 10 bases in the middle. Germline-derived CDR1 and CDR2 are SGHRS and YFSETQ. The CDR3 has 13 residues. The authors' processing: Estimated nucleated cell counts came from reference gene primer amplification. Clones were read by immunoSEQ multiplex PCR, and TCRdb kept only the in-frame ones, dropping some. That table gives V, J and clone size, and the DNA gave D and trimming. The sample yields 30,000 or so clones, roughly nine tenths seen once. Material: peripheral blood. The chain recombines TRBV5-1 with TRBJ1-1, with D tentatively TRBD1 (5 bases). The origin of this receptor is a human donor with active COVID-19. The donor label of this sample is uncertain. The CDR3 is CASSPEGDTEAFF. The CDR3 bases are TGCGCCAGCAGCCCGGAAGGGGACACTGAAGCTTTCTTT.